This T cell receptor (beta chain) was retrieved from a study of tumor-infiltrating lymphocytes in localized non-small cell lung cancer. Overall study results and limits: Different pieces of the same tissue were used for each assay. Immunotypes IM1 and IM2 had similar TCR-derived T-cell fractions.

V dropped 3 bases and J dropped 3 bases, with 12 bases sitting between them. The CDR3 sequence is 14 residues long. From germline, CDR1 is LNHDA and CDR2 SQIVND (reference sequence). In regard to this clone: Its matching antigen is unknown.

Libraries were prepared by immunoSEQ multiplex PCR; TCRdb keeps only in-frame clonotypes and omits some of them. The sample lists roughly 8,400 clones; 60% to 85% were seen once. What was sequenced was uninvolved lung tissue not adjacent to the tumor. This TCR was recovered from a human donor with non-small cell lung cancer. The chain links TRBV19 to TRBJ2-7; D perhaps matches TRBD1 (6 bases). As DNA, the CDR3 is TGTGCCAGTAGTATCATCGGACAGAACTACGAGCAGTACTTC. Its translation: CASSIIGQNYEQYF.